The entry that follows covers one T cell receptor beta chain sequence. One entry per CDR3 protein, called by TCRdb with MiXCR from the 5' RACE reads. The data contain more than 45,000 distinct CDR3 sequences, 9.5% to 15% of them singletons. This entry comes from a study of early T cells in non-severe SARS-CoV-2 infection. The CDR3 has 13 residues. From germline, CDR1 is MNHEY and CDR2 SVGEGT. Trimming took off 7 bases at V and 4 bases at J, with 13 bases between the two ends. The receptor was isolated from an adult who was a healthcare worker with PCR-confirmed SARS-CoV-2 infection or an uninfected control (not recorded which). Sequences were obtained from whole blood. This chain links TRBV6-2 or TRBV6-3 with TRBJ1-1, with D possibly matching TRBD1 (6 bases). The CDR3 sequence: CASTLTGTTEAFF. The CDR3 DNA follows: TGTGCCAGCACTTTAACAGGGACCACTGAAGCTTTCTTT.